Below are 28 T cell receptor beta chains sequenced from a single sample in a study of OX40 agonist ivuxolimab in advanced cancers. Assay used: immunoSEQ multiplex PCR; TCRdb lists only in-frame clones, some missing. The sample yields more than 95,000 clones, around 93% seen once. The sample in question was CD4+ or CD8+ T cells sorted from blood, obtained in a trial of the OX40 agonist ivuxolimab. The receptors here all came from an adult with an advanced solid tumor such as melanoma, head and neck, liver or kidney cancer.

The CDR3 DNA is TGTGCCAGCAGCGATGGACTAGCGGGAGTAGAGACCCAGTACTTC. Protein sequence: CASSDGLAGVETQYF. The chain employs TRBV9 and TRBJ2-5; 13 bases map to TRBD2. J gave up 4 bases and V 3 bases, and 3 bases lay outside the gene matches. Germline assignment: CDR1 SGDLS and CDR2 YYNGEE. The CDR3 runs to 15 residues.

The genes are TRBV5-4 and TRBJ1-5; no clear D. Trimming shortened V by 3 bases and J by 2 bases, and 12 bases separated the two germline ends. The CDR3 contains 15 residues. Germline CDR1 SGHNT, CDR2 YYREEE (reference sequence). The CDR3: CASSSSPQGNQPQHF. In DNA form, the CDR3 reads TGTGCCAGCAGCTCTAGCCCGCAAGGCAATCAGCCCCAGCATTTT.

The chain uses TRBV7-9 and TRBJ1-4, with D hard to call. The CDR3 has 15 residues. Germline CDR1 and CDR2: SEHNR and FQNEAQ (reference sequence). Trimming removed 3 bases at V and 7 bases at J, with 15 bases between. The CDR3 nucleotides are TGTGCCAGCAGCTTCGGGAATGGCTTAACTGAAAAACTGTTTTTT. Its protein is CASSFGNGLTEKLFF. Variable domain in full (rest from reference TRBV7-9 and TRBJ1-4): DTGVSQNPRHKITKRGQNVTFRCDPISEHNRLYWYRQTLGQGPEFLTYFQNEAQLEKSRLLSDRFSAERPKGSFSTLEIQRTEQGDSAMYLCASSFGNGLTEKLFFGSGTQLSVL.

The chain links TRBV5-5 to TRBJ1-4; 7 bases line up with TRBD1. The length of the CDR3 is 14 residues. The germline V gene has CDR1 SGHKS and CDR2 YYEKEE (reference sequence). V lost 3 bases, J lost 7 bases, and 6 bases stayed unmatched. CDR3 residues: CASSSGDSLEKLFF. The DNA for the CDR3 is TGTGCCAGCAGCTCGGGGGACAGTCTTGAAAAACTGTTTTTT.

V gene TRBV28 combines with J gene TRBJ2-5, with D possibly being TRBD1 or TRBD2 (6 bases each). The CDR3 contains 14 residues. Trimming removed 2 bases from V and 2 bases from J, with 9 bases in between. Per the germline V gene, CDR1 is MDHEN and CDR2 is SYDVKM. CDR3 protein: CASSLRGVQETQYF. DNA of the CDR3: TGTGCCAGCAGTTTAAGGGGGGTTCAAGAGACCCAGTACTTC. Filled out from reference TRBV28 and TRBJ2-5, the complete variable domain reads DVKVTQSSRYLVKRTGEKVFLECVQDMDHENMFWYRQDPGLGLRLIYFSYDVKMKEKGDIPEGYSVSREKKERFSLILESASTNQTSMYLCASSLRGVQETQYFGPGTRLLVL.

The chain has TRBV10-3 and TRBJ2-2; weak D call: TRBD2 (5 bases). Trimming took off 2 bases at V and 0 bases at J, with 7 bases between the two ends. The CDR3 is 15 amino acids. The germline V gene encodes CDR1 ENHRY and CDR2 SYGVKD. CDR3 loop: CAISEVGANTGELFF. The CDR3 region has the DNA TGTGCCATCAGTGAGGTGGGAGCGAACACCGGGGAGCTGTTTTTT.

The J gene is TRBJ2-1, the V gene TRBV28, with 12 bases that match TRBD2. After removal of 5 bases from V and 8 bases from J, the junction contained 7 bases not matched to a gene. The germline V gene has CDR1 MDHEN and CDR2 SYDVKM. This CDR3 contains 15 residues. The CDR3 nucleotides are TGTGCCAGCAGTCCAGGGACTAGCGGGTTGTATGAGCAGTTCTTC. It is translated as CASSPGTSGLYEQFF.

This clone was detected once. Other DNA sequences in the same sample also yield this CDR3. DNA of the CDR3: TGTGCCAGCAGCCGGGACAGCAATCAGCCCCAGCATTTT. Its protein is CASSRDSNQPQHF. The chain links TRBV5-4 to TRBJ1-5, with D maybe TRBD1 (5 bases). Germline-derived CDR1 and CDR2 are SGHNT and YYREEE (reference sequence). V lost 4 bases and J lost 1, with 6 bases in between. CDR3 length equals 13 residues.

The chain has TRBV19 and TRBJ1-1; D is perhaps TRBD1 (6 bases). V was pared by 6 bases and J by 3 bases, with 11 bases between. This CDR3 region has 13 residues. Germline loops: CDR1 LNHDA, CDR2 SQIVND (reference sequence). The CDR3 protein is CASSFHRDTEAFF. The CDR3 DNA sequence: TGTGCCAGTAGCTTCCACAGGGACACTGAAGCTTTCTTT.

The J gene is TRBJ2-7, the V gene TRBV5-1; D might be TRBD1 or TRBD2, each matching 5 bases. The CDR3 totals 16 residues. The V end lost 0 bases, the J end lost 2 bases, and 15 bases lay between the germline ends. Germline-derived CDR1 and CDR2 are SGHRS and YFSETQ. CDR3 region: CASSLAVGTVPYEQYF. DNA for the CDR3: TGCGCCAGCAGCTTGGCCGTGGGGACGGTCCCCTACGAGCAGTACTTC.

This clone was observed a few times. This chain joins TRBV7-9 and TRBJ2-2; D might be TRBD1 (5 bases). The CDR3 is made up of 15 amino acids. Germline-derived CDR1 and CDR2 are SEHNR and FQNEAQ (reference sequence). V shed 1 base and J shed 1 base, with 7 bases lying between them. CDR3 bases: TGTGCCAGCAGCTTAGGACAGATGAACACCGGGGAGCTGTTTTTT. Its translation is CASSLGQMNTGELFF.

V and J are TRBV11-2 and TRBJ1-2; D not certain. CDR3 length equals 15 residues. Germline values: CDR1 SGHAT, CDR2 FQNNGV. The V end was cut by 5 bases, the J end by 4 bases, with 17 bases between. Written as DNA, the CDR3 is TGTGCCAGCAGCCTAGCAGGAGATCGAGGCTATGGCTACACCTTC. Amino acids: CASSLAGDRGYGYTF.

The CDR3 here is CASSIPSRGSGNTIYF. Here the CDR3 DNA reads TGTGCCAGTAGTATCCCCTCCAGGGGGTCTGGAAACACCATATATTTT. J is TRBJ1-3 and V is TRBV19; the match to TRBD1 covers 7 bases. Germline loops: CDR1 LNHDA, CDR2 SQIVND (reference sequence). CDR3 length: 16 residues. Unmatched junction bases numbered 6, after V lost 3 bases and J lost 1 base.

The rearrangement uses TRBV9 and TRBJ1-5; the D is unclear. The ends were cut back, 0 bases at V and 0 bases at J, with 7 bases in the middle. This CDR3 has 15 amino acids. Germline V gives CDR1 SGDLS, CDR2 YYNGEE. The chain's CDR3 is CASSVDSYSNQPQHF. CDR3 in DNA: TGTGCCAGCAGCGTAGACAGTTATAGCAATCAGCCCCAGCATTTT.

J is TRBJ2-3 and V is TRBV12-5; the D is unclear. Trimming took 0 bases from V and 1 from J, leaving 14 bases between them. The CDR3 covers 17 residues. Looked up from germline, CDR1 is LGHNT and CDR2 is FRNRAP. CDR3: CASGLVVGRKGTDTQYF. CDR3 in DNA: TGTGCTAGTGGTTTGGTGGTAGGGCGGAAGGGCACAGATACGCAGTATTTT.

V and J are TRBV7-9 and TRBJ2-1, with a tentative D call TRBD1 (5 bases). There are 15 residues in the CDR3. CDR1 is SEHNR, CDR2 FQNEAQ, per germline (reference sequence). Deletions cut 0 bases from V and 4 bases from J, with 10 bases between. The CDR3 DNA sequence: TGTGCCAGCAGCTTAGCGGACATCGTATACAATGAGCAGTTCTTC. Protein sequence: CASSLADIVYNEQFF.

The CDR3, as DNA: TGTGCCAGCTCACCAGAGACAGTCCCGGAGGGAAAACTGTTTTTT. Its translation: CASSPETVPEGKLFF. The rearrangement links TRBV18 to TRBJ1-4; D perhaps matches TRBD1 (5 bases). This CDR3 has 15 residues. Looked up from germline, CDR1 is KGHSH and CDR2 is LQKENI. V was shortened by 2 bases and J by 10 bases, with 17 bases between the two germline ends.

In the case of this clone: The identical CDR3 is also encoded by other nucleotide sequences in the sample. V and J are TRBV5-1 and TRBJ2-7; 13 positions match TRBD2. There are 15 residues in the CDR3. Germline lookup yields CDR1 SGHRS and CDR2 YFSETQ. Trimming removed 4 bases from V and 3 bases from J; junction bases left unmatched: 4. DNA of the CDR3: TGCGCCAGCAGCCCGGGACTAGCGGGGAACTACGAGCAGTACTTC. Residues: CASSPGLAGNYEQYF. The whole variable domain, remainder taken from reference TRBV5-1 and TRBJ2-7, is KAGVTQTPRYLIKTRGQQVTLSCSPISGHRSVSWYQQTPGQGLQFLFEYFSETQRNKGNFPGRFSGRQFSNSRSEMNVSTLELGDSALYLCASSPGLAGNYEQYFGPGTRLTVT.

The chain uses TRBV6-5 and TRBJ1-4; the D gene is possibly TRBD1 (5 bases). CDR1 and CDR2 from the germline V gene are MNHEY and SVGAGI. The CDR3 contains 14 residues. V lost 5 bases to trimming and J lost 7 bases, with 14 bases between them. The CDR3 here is CASSPFLQAEKLFF. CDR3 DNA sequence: TGTGCCAGCAGTCCATTCTTACAGGCTGAAAAACTGTTTTTT.

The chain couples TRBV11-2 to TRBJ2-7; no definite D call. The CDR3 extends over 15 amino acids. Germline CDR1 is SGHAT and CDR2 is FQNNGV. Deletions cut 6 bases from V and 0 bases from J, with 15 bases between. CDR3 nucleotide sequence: TGTGCCAGCAGTACCAGTTCGGGTGGCTCCTACGAGCAGTACTTC. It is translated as CASSTSSGGSYEQYF.

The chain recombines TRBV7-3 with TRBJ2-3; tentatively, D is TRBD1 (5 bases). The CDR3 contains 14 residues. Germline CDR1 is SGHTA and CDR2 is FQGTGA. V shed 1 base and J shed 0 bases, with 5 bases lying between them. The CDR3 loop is CASSLRGSTDTQYF. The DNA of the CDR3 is TGTGCCAGCAGCTTAAGGGGCAGCACAGATACGCAGTATTTT.

CDR3 DNA sequence: TGTGCCAGCAGTTTCGATGACGAGCAGTTCTTC. This codes for CASSFDDEQFF. The chain links TRBV6-5 to TRBJ2-1, with D unclear. The CDR3 loop spans 11 amino acids. Between the trimmed V and J ends, which lost 4 bases and 10 bases, there was a span of 8 bases. CDR1 and CDR2 from the germline V gene are MNHEY and SVGAGI.

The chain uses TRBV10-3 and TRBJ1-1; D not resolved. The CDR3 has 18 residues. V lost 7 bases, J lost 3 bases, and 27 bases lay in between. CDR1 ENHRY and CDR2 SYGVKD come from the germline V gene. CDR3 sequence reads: CAITLRRVYGYRDTEAFF. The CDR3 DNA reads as TGTGCCATCACCCTCCGTAGGGTTTATGGGTATAGGGACACTGAAGCTTTCTTT.

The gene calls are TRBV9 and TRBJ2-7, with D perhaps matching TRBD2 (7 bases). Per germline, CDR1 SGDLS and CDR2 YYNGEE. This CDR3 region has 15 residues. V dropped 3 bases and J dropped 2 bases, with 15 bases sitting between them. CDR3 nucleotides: TGTGCCAGCAGCGCCCGGGAGGCAGGGGCCTACGAGCAGTACTTC. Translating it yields CASSAREAGAYEQYF.

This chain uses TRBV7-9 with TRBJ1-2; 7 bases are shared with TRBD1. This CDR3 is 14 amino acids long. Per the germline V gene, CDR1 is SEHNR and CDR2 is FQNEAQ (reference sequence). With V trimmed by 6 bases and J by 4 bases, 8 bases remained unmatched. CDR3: CASSLNQGGYGYTF. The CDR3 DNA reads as TGTGCCAGCAGTCTCAATCAGGGGGGCTATGGCTACACCTTC.

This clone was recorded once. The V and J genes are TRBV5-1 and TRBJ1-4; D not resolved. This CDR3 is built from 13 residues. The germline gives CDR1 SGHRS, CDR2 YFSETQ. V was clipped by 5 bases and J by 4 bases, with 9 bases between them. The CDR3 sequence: CASSTVGNEKLFF. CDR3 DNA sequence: TGCGCCAGCAGTACGGTGGGTAATGAAAAACTGTTTTTT.

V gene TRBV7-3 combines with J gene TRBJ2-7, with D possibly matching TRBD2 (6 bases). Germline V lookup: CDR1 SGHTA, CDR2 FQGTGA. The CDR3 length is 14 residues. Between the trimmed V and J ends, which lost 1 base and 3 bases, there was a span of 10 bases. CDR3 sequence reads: CASSLSGTGYEQYF. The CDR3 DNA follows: TGTGCCAGCAGCTTAAGCGGGACCGGCTACGAGCAGTACTTC.

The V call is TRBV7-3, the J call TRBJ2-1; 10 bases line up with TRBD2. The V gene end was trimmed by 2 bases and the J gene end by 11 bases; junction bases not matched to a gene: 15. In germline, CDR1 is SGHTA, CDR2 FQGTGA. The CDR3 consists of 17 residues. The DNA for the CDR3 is TGTGCCAGCAGCTTATTGCCCAGGACTAGCGGAGCAATGAAGCAGTTCTTC. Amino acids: CASSLLPRTSGAMKQFF.